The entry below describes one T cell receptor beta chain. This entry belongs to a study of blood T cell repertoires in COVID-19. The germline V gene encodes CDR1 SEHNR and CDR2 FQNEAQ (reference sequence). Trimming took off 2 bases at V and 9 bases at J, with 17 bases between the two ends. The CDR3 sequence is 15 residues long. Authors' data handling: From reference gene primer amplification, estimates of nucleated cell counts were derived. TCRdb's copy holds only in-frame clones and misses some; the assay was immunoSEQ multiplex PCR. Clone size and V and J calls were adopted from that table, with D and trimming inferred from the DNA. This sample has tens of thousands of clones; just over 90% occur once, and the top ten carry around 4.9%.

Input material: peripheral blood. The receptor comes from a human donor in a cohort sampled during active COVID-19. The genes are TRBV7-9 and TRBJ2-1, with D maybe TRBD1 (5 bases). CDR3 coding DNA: TGTGCCAGCAGCTTAAGGCCAGGGCGCACTGGTGAGCAGTTCTTC. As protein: CASSLRPGRTGEQFF.